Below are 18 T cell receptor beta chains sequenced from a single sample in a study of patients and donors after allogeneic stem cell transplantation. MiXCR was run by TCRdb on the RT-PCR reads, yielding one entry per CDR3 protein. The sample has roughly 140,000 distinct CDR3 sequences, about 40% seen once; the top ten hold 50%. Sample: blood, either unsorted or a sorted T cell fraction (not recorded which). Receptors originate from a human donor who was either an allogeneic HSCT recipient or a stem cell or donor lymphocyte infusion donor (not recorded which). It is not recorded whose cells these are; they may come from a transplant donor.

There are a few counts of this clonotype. The DNA for the CDR3 is TGTGCCAGCAGTTACTCGGGGGTTAACTATGGCTACACCTTC. Amino acid sequence: CASSYSGVNYGYTF. This rearrangement joins TRBV6-5 to TRBJ1-2; possibly TRBD1 for D (5 bases). This CDR3 has 14 amino acids. V was shortened by 0 bases and J by 1 base, with 6 bases between the two germline ends. CDR1 and CDR2 from the germline V gene are MNHEY and SVGAGI.

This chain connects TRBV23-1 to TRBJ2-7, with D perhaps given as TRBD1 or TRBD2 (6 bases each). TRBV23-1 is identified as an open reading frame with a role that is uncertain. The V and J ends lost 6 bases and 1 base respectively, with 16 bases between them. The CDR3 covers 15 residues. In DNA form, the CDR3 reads TGCGCCAGCAGACGGGGGAGGACAGTGTCCTACGAGCAGTACGTC. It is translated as CASRRGRTVSYEQYV.

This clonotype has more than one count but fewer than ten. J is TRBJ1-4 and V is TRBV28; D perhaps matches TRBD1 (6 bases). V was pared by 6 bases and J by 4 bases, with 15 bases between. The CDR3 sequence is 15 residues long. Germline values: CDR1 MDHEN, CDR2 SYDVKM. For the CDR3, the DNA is TGTGCCAGCAGGGTCACAGGACAGAATAATGAAAAACTGTTTTTT. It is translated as CASRVTGQNNEKLFF.

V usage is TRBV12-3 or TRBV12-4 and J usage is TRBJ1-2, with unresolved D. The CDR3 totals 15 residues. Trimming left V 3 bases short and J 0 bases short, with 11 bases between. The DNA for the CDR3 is TGTGCCAGCAGTTTTTTCGGGGAAGCTAACTATGGCTACACCTTC. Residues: CASSFFGEANYGYTF.

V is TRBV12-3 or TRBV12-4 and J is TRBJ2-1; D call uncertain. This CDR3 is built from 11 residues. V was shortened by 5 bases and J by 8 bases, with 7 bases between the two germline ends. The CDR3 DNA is TGTGCCAGCAGTCCCGCCTATGAGCAGTTCTTC. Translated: CASSPAYEQFF.

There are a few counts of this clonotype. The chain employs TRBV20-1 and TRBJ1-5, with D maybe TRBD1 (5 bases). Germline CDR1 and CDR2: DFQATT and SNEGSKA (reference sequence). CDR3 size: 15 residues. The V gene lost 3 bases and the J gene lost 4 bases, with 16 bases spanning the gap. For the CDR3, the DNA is TGCAGTGCTAGTTTTGGGGGTTGGGAAAATCAGCCCCAGCATTTT. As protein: CSASFGGWENQPQHF.

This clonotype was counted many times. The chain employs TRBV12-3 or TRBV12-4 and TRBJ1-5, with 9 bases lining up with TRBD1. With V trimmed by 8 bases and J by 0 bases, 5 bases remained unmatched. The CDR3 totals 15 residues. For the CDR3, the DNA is TGTGCCAGCCAACAGGGGGCATTTAGCAATCAGCCCCAGCATTTT. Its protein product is CASQQGAFSNQPQHF.

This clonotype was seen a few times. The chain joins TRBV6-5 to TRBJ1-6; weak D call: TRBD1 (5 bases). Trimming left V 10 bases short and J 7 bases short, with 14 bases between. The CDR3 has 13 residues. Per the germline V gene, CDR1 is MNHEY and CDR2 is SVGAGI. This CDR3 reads CATTGTGNSPLHF. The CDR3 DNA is TGTGCCACCACCGGGACGGGAAATTCACCCCTCCACTTT.

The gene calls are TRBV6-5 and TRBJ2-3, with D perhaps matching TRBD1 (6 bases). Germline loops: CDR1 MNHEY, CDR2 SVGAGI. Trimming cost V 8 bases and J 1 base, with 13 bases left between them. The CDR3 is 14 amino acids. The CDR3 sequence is CASRTNRGTDTQYF. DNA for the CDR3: TGTGCCAGCCGGACGAACAGGGGCACAGATACGCAGTATTTT.

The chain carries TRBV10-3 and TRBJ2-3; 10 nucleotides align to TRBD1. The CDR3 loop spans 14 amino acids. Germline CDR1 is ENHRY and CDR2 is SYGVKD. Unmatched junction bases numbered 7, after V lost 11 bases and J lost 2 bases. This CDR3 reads CAALGQGTTDTQYF. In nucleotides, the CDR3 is TGTGCCGCCTTGGGACAGGGGACCACAGATACGCAGTATTTT.

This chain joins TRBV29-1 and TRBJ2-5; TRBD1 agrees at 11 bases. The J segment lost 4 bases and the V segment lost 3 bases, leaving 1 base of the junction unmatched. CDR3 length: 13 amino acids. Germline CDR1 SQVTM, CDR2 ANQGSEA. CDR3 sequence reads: CSVEDRGRETQYF. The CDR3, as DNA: TGCAGCGTTGAGGACAGGGGGCGAGAGACCCAGTACTTC.

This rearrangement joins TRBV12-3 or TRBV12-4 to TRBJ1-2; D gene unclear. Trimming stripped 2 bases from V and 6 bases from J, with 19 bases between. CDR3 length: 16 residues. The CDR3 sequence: CASSLPGASSQNGYTF. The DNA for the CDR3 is TGTGCCAGCAGTTTACCGGGAGCCTCAAGTCAGAATGGCTACACCTTC.

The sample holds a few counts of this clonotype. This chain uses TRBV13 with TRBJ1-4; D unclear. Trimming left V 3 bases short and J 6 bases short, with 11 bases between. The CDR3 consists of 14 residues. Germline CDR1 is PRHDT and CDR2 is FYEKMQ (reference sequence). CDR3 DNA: TGTGCCAGCAGCTTGGCGGGTATTGATGAAAAACTGTTTTTT. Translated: CASSLAGIDEKLFF.

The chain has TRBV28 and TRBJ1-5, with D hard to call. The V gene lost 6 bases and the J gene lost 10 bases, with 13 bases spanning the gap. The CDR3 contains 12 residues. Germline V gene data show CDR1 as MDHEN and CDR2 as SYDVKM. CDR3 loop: CASSSTEKPQHF. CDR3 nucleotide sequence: TGTGCCAGCAGCTCCACCGAGAAACCCCAGCATTTT. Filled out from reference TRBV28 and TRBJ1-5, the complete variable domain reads DVKVTQSSRYLVKRTGEKVFLECVQDMDHENMFWYRQDPGLGLRLIYFSYDVKMKEKGDIPEGYSVSREKKERFSLILESASTNQTSMYLCASSSTEKPQHFGDGTRLSIL.

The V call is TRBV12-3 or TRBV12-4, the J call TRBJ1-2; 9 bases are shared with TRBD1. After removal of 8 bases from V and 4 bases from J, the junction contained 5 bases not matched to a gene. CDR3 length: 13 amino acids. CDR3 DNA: TGTGCCAGCGGCGGACAGGGGCTCTATGGCTACACCTTC. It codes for CASGGQGLYGYTF.

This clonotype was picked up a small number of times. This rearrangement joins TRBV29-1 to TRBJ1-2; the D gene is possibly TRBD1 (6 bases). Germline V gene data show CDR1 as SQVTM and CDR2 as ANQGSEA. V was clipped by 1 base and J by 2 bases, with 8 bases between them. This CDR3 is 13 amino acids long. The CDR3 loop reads CSVEAGDNYGYTF. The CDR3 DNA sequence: TGCAGCGTTGAAGCAGGGGACAACTATGGCTACACCTTC.

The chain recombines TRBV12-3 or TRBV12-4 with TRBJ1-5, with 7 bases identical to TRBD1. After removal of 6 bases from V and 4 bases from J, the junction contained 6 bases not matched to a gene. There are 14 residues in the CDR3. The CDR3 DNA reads TGTGCCAGCAGCAGAGGGGGCTGGAATCAGCCCCAGCATTTT. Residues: CASSRGGWNQPQHF.

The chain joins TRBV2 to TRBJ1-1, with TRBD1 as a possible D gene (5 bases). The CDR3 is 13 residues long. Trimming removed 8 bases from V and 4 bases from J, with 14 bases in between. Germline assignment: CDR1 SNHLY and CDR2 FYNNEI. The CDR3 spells CASGVDKATEAFF. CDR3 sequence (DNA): TGTGCCAGCGGGGTGGACAAGGCCACTGAAGCTTTCTTT.